This entry is about one T cell receptor beta chain. This CDR3 region has 13 residues. Trimming took 5 bases from V and 5 from J, leaving 10 bases between them. Looked up from germline, CDR1 is SGHVS and CDR2 is FQNEAQ. This sample is drawn from a study of control samples from healthy donors and cancer patients. Produced via immunoSEQ multiplex PCR; TCRdb's table is partial and in-frame only. The data hold 95,000 to 150,000 clones, with about 89% observed a single time. The sequencing sample was made of blood. This TCR derives from a woman aged 18-29 years in good health. The chain has TRBV7-8 and TRBJ1-5; D not resolved. CDR3 sequence: CASSGRRDQPQHF. CDR3 bases: TGTGCCAGCAGCGGGAGGAGGGATCAGCCCCAGCATTTT.